Below are 16 T cell receptor beta chains sequenced from a single sample in a study of cytomegalovirus exposure and HLA in healthy donors. PCR used 60 Vbeta primers and 13 Jbeta primers. Using immunoSEQ multiplex PCR, the repertoire was profiled, and TCRdb retains in-frame clones only, with some absent. The table records under 110,000 clones, 60% to 75% of them present only once. Sequencing was done on a sample of PBMCs. The receptors derive from a man aged 45-65 years in good health and CMV-seronegative.

The gene calls are TRBV30 and TRBJ1-6, with 7 bases identical to TRBD1. This CDR3 has 12 amino acids. The germline V gene has CDR1 GTSNPN and CDR2 SVGIG (reference sequence). The V and J ends lost 5 bases and 7 bases, in that order; junction bases with no gene match: 2. The CDR3 DNA reads as TGTGCCTGGGGGGACAGCAATTCACCCCTCCACTTT. It specifies CAWGDSNSPLHF.

The chain joins TRBV5-1 to TRBJ1-1; TRBD1 agrees at 7 bases. J gave up 4 bases and V 0 bases, and 6 bases lay outside the gene matches. Germline V CDR1 and CDR2: SGHRS, YFSETQ. The CDR3 is made up of 15 amino acids. The CDR3 DNA sequence: TGCGCCAGCAGCTTGGTATCGGCAGGGGGCACTGAAGCTTTCTTT. This encodes CASSLVSAGGTEAFF.

The genes are TRBV9 and TRBJ2-1; 9 bases align to TRBD2. V shed 0 bases and J 11 bases; nucleotides not matched to a gene: 12. Germline CDR1 SGDLS, CDR2 YYNGEE. CDR3 length equals 16 residues. The CDR3 DNA sequence: TGTGCCAGCAGCGTAGCTCAGCTAGCGGGAAGTGGGAAGCAGTTCTTC. Residues: CASSVAQLAGSGKQFF.

The chain combines TRBV7-9 with TRBJ1-4, with unresolved D. The CDR3 consists of 15 residues. Deletions cut 0 bases from V and 6 bases from J, with 11 bases between. Germline values: CDR1 SEHNR, CDR2 FQNEAQ (reference sequence). CDR3 amino acids: CASSLAMGRDEKLFF. The CDR3 DNA is TGTGCCAGCAGCTTAGCGATGGGGAGGGATGAAAAACTGTTTTTT. Supplemented by reference TRBV7-9 and TRBJ1-4, the full variable domain reads DTGVSQNPRHKITKRGQNVTFRCDPISEHNRLYWYRQTLGQGPEFLTYFQNEAQLEKSRLLSDRFSAERPKGSFSTLEIQRTEQGDSAMYLCASSLAMGRDEKLFFGSGTQLSVL.

This rearrangement joins TRBV7-6 to TRBJ2-7, with 9 bases lining up with TRBD1. This CDR3 region has 16 residues. The V gene end was trimmed by 6 bases and the J gene end by 0 bases; junction bases not matched to a gene: 9. Germline V gives CDR1 SGHVS, CDR2 FNYEAQ. The CDR3 DNA follows: TGTGCCAGCAGTTTACTAACGGGACAGGGCTCCTACGAGCAGTACTTC. Translated: CASSLLTGQGSYEQYF.

The rearrangement links TRBV7-6 to TRBJ1-5; the D is unclear. CDR1 is SGHVS, CDR2 FNYEAQ, per germline. The V end lost 2 bases, the J end lost 6 bases, and 14 bases lay between the germline ends. This CDR3 comprises 15 residues. The CDR3 region has the DNA TGTGCCAGCAGCTTAACTTTCTCGGCGGGTCAGCCCCAGCATTTT. It translates to CASSLTFSAGQPQHF. Variable domain in full (rest from reference TRBV7-6 and TRBJ1-5): GAGVSQSPRYKVTKRGQDVALRCDPISGHVSLYWYRQALGQGPEFLTYFNYEAQQDKSGLPNDRFSAERPEGSISTLTIQRTEQRDSAMYRCASSLTFSAGQPQHFGDGTRLSIL.

The J gene is TRBJ1-3, the V gene TRBV5-1; 7 bases align to TRBD1. This CDR3 spans 14 amino acids. The ends lost 3 bases at V and 3 bases at J; junction bases unmatched: 3. CDR1 is SGHRS, CDR2 YFSETQ, per germline. CDR3 amino acids: CASSSQGFGNTIYF. The CDR3, as DNA: TGCGCCAGCAGCTCACAGGGGTTTGGAAACACCATATATTTT.

The V gene is TRBV29-1, the J gene TRBJ2-7; 9 nucleotides match TRBD1. Per germline, CDR1 SQVTM and CDR2 ANQGSEA. The CDR3 contains 13 residues. The J segment lost 3 bases and the V segment lost 6 bases, leaving 6 bases of the junction unmatched. The DNA of the CDR3 is TGCAGCGTCTCCGGGACAGGGAACTACGAGCAGTACTTC. It codes for CSVSGTGNYEQYF.

Here the CDR3 DNA reads TGTGCCAGCAGTGAACTCGGGAAGGGAGCTTTCTTT. Translated, it gives CASSELGKGAFF. The rearrangement links TRBV2 to TRBJ1-1; D unclear. There are 12 residues in the CDR3. Trimming pared 2 bases from V and 10 bases from J, leaving 11 bases between. Germline values: CDR1 SNHLY, CDR2 FYNNEI.

CDR3 protein: CASSPFNGGQETQYF. Here the CDR3 DNA reads TGTGCCAGCTCACCATTTAACGGGGGACAAGAGACCCAGTACTTC. The chain is built from TRBV18 and TRBJ2-5, with D possibly matching TRBD2 (6 bases). Deletions cut 2 bases from V and 2 bases from J, with 12 bases between. Germline values: CDR1 KGHSH, CDR2 LQKENI. The CDR3 sequence is 15 residues long. The full variable domain, in which reference TRBV18 and TRBJ2-5 provide the parts outside the CDR3, is NAGVMQNPRHLVRRRGQEARLRCSPMKGHSHVYWYRQLPEEGLKFMVYLQKENIIDESGMPKERFSAEFPKEGPSILRIQQVVRGDSAAYFCASSPFNGGQETQYFGPGTRLLVL.

This clone came up once. The chain combines TRBV28 with TRBJ1-1; D unclear. The CDR3 is 13 residues long. Germline V lookup: CDR1 MDHEN, CDR2 SYDVKM. Trimming pared 7 bases from V and 7 bases from J, leaving 16 bases between. The CDR3 region is CASKEHDIREAFF. CDR3 coding DNA: TGTGCCAGCAAGGAACATGACATCCGTGAAGCTTTCTTT.

This chain connects TRBV28 to TRBJ2-3; tentatively, D is TRBD2 (5 bases). This CDR3 has 16 amino acids. The V end was cut by 2 bases, the J end by 6 bases, with 18 bases between. Per germline, CDR1 MDHEN and CDR2 SYDVKM. The CDR3, as DNA: TGTGCCAGCAGTTTAACGGGGTACCTCGATACCGATACGCAGTATTTT. Translating it yields CASSLTGYLDTDTQYF.

The chain uses TRBV19 and TRBJ2-5, with 14 bases fitting TRBD2. CDR3 length: 15 amino acids. Per germline, CDR1 LNHDA and CDR2 SQIVND (reference sequence). After removal of 5 bases from V and 4 bases from J, the junction contained 3 bases not matched to a gene. This chain's CDR3 is CASSLGTSGRETQYF. The CDR3 DNA reads as TGTGCCAGTAGTCTAGGGACTAGCGGGAGAGAGACCCAGTACTTC.

This rearrangement joins TRBV11-2 to TRBJ2-7; 8 bases are a match to TRBD2. V lost 6 bases, J lost 6 bases, and 13 bases stayed unmatched. CDR3 length: 15 residues. CDR1 SGHAT and CDR2 FQNNGV come from the germline V gene. The CDR3 DNA is TGTGCCAGCAGACAGCCGGGACTAGTTTATTGCGAGCAGTACTTC. This sequence encodes CASRQPGLVYCEQYF. The full variable domain, with the rest looked up from reference TRBV11-2 and TRBJ2-7, is EAGVAQSPRYKIIEKRQSVAFWCNPISGHATLYWYQQILGQGPKLLIQFQNNGVVDDSQLPKDRFSAERLKGVDSTLKIQPAKLEDSAVYLCASRQPGLVYCEQYFGPGTRLTVT.

Only one count was recorded for this clone. The V and J genes are TRBV18 and TRBJ2-7, with 7 bases aligning to TRBD2. CDR1 is KGHSH, CDR2 LQKENI, per germline. Trimming cost V 0 bases and J 4 bases; bases outside gene matches: 9. This CDR3 spans 16 amino acids. CDR3 amino acids: CASSPPPAGDRYEQYF. DNA of the CDR3: TGTGCCAGCTCACCACCCCCCGCGGGAGATCGTTACGAGCAGTACTTC. The entire variable domain, with the rest obtained from reference TRBV18 and TRBJ2-7, is as follows: NAGVMQNPRHLVRRRGQEARLRCSPMKGHSHVYWYRQLPEEGLKFMVYLQKENIIDESGMPKERFSAEFPKEGPSILRIQQVVRGDSAAYFCASSPPPAGDRYEQYFGPGTRLTVT.

J is TRBJ2-7 and V is TRBV6-1, with TRBD2 as a possible D gene (5 bases). Germline V gene data show CDR1 as MNHNS and CDR2 as SASEGT. The CDR3 contains 11 residues. Trimming took 5 bases from V and 7 from J, leaving 9 bases between them. CDR3 coding DNA: TGTGCCAGCAGTTCCCCGGGGGAGCAGTACTTC. Its translation: CASSSPGEQYF.